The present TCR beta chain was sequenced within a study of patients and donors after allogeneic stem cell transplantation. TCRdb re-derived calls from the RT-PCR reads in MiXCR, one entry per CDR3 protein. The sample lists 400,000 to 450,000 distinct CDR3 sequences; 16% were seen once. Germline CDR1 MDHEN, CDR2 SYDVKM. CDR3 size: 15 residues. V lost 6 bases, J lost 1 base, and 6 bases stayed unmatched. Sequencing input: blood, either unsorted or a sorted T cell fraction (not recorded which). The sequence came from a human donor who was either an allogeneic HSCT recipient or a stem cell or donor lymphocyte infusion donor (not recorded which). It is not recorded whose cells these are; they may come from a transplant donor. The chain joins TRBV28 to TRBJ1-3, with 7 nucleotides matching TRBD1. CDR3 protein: CASRTGEVSGNTIYF. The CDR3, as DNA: TGTGCCAGCAGAACAGGGGAGGTGTCTGGAAACACCATATATTTT. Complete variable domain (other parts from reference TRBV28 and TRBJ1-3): DVKVTQSSRYLVKRTGEKVFLECVQDMDHENMFWYRQDPGLGLRLIYFSYDVKMKEKGDIPEGYSVSREKKERFSLILESASTNQTSMYLCASRTGEVSGNTIYFGEGSWLTVV.